This T cell receptor beta chain is from a study of cytomegalovirus exposure and HLA in healthy donors. Germline assignment: CDR1 MDHEN and CDR2 SYDVKM. The V and J ends lost 3 bases and 3 bases respectively, with 20 bases between them. The CDR3 extends over 18 amino acids. PCR employed 60 Vbeta and 13 Jbeta primers. Libraries were prepared by immunoSEQ multiplex PCR; TCRdb keeps only in-frame clonotypes and omits some of them. The sample lists under 200,000 clones; 84% were seen once. This rearrangement joins TRBV28 to TRBJ2-2, with D maybe TRBD1 (6 bases). The source of this sequence is a boy aged 2 to 9 in good health and CMV-seronegative. The sequencing sample was made of PBMCs. CDR3 region: CASSLNGVGGEDTGELFF. CDR3 DNA: TGTGCCAGCAGTTTGAATGGGGTAGGGGGAGAAGACACCGGGGAGCTGTTTTTT.